This is a list of T cell receptor beta chains from one sample in a study of blood T cell repertoires in COVID-19. The repertoire was sequenced with immunoSEQ multiplex PCR; TCRdb's copy has only in-frame clones and lacks some. The table shows about 480,000 clones, with roughly 90% occurring only once. The sample taken for sequencing was PBMCs or T cells enriched from blood (not recorded which). These receptors all come from a woman aged 40 to 49 who had recovered from COVID-19. The CDR3 runs from the conserved cysteine through the conserved F or W. The order of the fields is clone size, V gene, J gene, D gene, CDR3 DNA, CDR3 protein. The D gene is left open where the match is weak. Size tells how often a clone was seen (once, few, many) or the class of an expanded clone, and some rows leave it out.

-	TRBV10-3	TRBJ1-5	-	TGTGCCATCAGTGAGCAGGCAGGGGAGGGTCAGCCCCAGCATTTT	CAISEQAGEGQPQHF
-	TRBV2	TRBJ1-5	TRBD1	TGTGCCAGCAGTAGAGACAGGGGAGAAAAGCCCCAGCATTTT	CASSRDRGEKPQHF
-	TRBV4-3	TRBJ1-1	TRBD1	TGCGCCAGCAGCCAAGAATTGGTGAGGACAGGAGTCAACACTGAAGCTTTCTTT	CASSQELVRTGVNTEAFF
-	TRBV9	TRBJ1-2	-	TGTGCCAGCAGCGTAGGGATTGGGGGACAAAAAAACTATGGCTACACCTTC	CASSVGIGGQKNYGYTF
-	TRBV29-1	TRBJ2-2	TRBD1	TGCAGCGTTGTACGACAGGGGGTCACCGGGGAGCTGTTTTTT	CSVVRQGVTGELFF
-	TRBV5-5	TRBJ1-5	-	TGTGCCAGCAGCTCAACCGGGTCGTATAGCAATCAGCCCCAGCATTTT	CASSSTGSYSNQPQHF
once	TRBV5-1	TRBJ1-1	-	TGCGCCAGCAGCTTAGGGGCCAGCCACATGAACACTGAAGCTTTCTTT	CASSLGASHMNTEAFF
-	TRBV5-8	TRBJ1-1	TRBD1	TGTGCCAGCACCCGATTCCTGGGACAGGGGCCTGGAAGTGAAGCTTTCTTT	CASTRFLGQGPGSEAFF
once	TRBV6-5	TRBJ1-6	-	TGTGCCAGCCGTCTGGAGGCATCCTATAATTCACCCCTCCACTTT	CASRLEASYNSPLHF
-	TRBV7-8	TRBJ2-1	-	TGTGCCAGCAGCTTATCGCGCTTCAATGAGCAGTTCTTC	CASSLSRFNEQFF
-	TRBV19	TRBJ2-1	-	TGTGCCAGTAGTATACGAGGGCTCACCTACAATGAGCAGTTCTTC	CASSIRGLTYNEQFF
-	TRBV5-6	TRBJ1-2	-	TGTGCCAGCAGCCTGACAGCCGGCTACACCTTC	CASSLTAGYTF
-	TRBV27	TRBJ2-7	TRBD1	TGTGCCAGCAGTTCTCCCTACAGGGGCCCACCCTACGAGCAGTACTTC	CASSSPYRGPPYEQYF
-	TRBV27	TRBJ2-1	-	TGTGCCAGCAACCCCCAGGACGGGAGAGGTGAGCAGTTCTTC	CASNPQDGRGEQFF
-	TRBV10-3	TRBJ1-2	TRBD1	TGTGCCATCACCCTCAAACAGGGGGAGGGAAGTGGCTACACCTTC	CAITLKQGEGSGYTF
-	TRBV12-3/TRBV12-4	TRBJ1-2	-	TGTGCCAGCAGGCAGACGGGGGGCTACACCTTC	CASRQTGGYTF
-	TRBV30	TRBJ1-4	-	TGTGCCTGGAGTAGAGGGGGTGCTAATGAAAAACTGTTTTTT	CAWSRGGANEKLFF
-	TRBV3-1/TRBV3-2	TRBJ1-3	-	TGTGCCAGCAGCCCGTCCGTGGGCTTTGGAAACACCATATATTTT	CASSPSVGFGNTIYF
-	TRBV4-3	TRBJ1-1	-	TGCGCCAGCAGCCAACAGGACTCCCGGAGACCAACTGAAGCTTTCTTT	CASSQQDSRRPTEAFF
-	TRBV29-1	TRBJ1-1	-	TGCAGCGGTGGACAGAACACTGAAGCTTTCTTT	CSGGQNTEAFF
-	TRBV30	TRBJ1-5	-	TGTGCCTGGAGTTGGGGGGACAATCAGCCCCAGCATTTT	CAWSWGDNQPQHF
-	TRBV18	TRBJ1-1	-	TGTGCCAGCTCACCTTCCACAGGGATAATTGAAGCTTTCTTT	CASSPSTGIIEAFF
-	TRBV24-1	TRBJ2-7	-	TGTGCCACCAGTGATCCGACAGAGTACGAGCAGTACTTC	CATSDPTEYEQYF
-	TRBV4-1	TRBJ2-7	-	TGCGCCAGCAGCCCGGTCCCCGGGGACAAGACCTACGAGCAGTACTTC	CASSPVPGDKTYEQYF
few	TRBV29-1	TRBJ2-1	-	TGCAGCGTTGTGCTGATTGACGCCGGGCTAGCGCGGTCCTACAATGAGCAGTTCTTC	CSVVLIDAGLARSYNEQFF
few	TRBV4-1	TRBJ2-7	-	TGCGCCAGCAGCCAATACCACGGACAAGCCCAGGGGGAGCAGTACTTC	CASSQYHGQAQGEQYF
-	TRBV14	TRBJ2-6	-	TGTGCCAGCAGCCCTAGCTCTGGGGCCAACGTCCTGACTTTC	CASSPSSGANVLTF
-	TRBV5-4	TRBJ1-1	-	TGTGCCAGCAGCTTGGTAGGGACTAAAGCTTTCTTT	CASSLVGTKAFF
-	TRBV28	TRBJ1-2	-	TGTGCCATAGAAACAGGTTATGGCTACACCTTC	CAIETGYGYTF
-	TRBV24-1	TRBJ1-2	TRBD1	TGTGCCACCAGTGACCCCTCCCAGGGGGTCTATGGCTACACCTTC	CATSDPSQGVYGYTF
-	TRBV30	TRBJ2-5	-	TGTGCCTGGAGTCTTAGTAGCGGCCAAGAGACCCAGTACTTC	CAWSLSSGQETQYF
-	TRBV5-1	TRBJ2-1	-	TGCGCCAGCAGCCCACAGGGTTCCGCCTTCCCCTACAATGAGCAGTTCTTC	CASSPQGSAFPYNEQFF
-	TRBV9	TRBJ2-2	-	TGTGCCAGCAGCGAAAGAGGCGGGAACCCCGGGGAGCTGTTTTTT	CASSERGGNPGELFF
-	TRBV29-1	TRBJ1-4	-	TGCAGCGTTGGGGGGCTGGTTAATGAAAAACTGTTTTTT	CSVGGLVNEKLFF
once	TRBV6-5	TRBJ1-6	-	TGTGCCAGCACCTACGGTTCGACCTATAATTCACCCCTCCACTTT	CASTYGSTYNSPLHF
-	TRBV5-6	TRBJ2-1	-	TGTGCCAGCAGCCCTACAGGGACAACACTCTACAATGAGCAGTTCTTC	CASSPTGTTLYNEQFF
-	TRBV3-1/TRBV3-2	TRBJ2-1	TRBD2	TGTGCCAGCAGCCAAGAAGTCCAGGGAGCGGGGCGCTCCTACAATGAGCAGTTCTTC	CASSQEVQGAGRSYNEQFF
-	TRBV4-3	TRBJ2-5	-	TGCGCCAGCAGCCTTTGGATCCTTGGTGGAGGAGAGACCCAGTACTTC	CASSLWILGGGETQYF
-	TRBV6-2/TRBV6-3	TRBJ2-7	TRBD2	TGTGCCAGCAGTCAGCGGGATGAGGAGCAGTACTTC	CASSQRDEEQYF
once	TRBV27	TRBJ1-2	-	TGTGCCAGCAGTGCCGATAGGGAGCTGTACTATGGCTACACCTTC	CASSADRELYYGYTF
-	TRBV6-5	TRBJ1-3	-	TGTGCCAGCAGCCCACAGGGTTATGGAAACACCATATATTTT	CASSPQGYGNTIYF
-	TRBV3-1/TRBV3-2	TRBJ1-3	-	TGTGCCAGCTCAGGGGCCTCTGGAAACACCATATATTTT	CASSGASGNTIYF
-	TRBV6-5	TRBJ1-1	-	TGTGCCAGCAGTCTCGGGCAGGGGAACACTGAAGCTTTCTTT	CASSLGQGNTEAFF
-	TRBV27	TRBJ2-1	TRBD2	TGTGCCAGCAGTCCCCCAATCGTAGCGGGAGCGGGCGATGAGCAGTTCTTC	CASSPPIVAGAGDEQFF
-	TRBV4-2	TRBJ2-2	-	TGTGCCAGCAGCGGTAGCGCTCGTTACACCGGGGAGCTGTTTTTT	CASSGSARYTGELFF
-	TRBV7-9	TRBJ1-5	-	TGTGCCAGCAGCTCACTAGGGGTCAGGGGCGAGCAGCCCCAGCATTTT	CASSSLGVRGEQPQHF
-	TRBV16	TRBJ2-2	-	TGTGCCAGCAGCCGTAGTCTACCCTCCCTGGAGCTGTTTTTT	CASSRSLPSLELFF
-	TRBV11-3	TRBJ1-1	-	TGTGCCAGCAGCTCCGCGTGGGAGCCCGCGAACACTGAAGCTTTCTTT	CASSSAWEPANTEAFF
-	TRBV2	TRBJ2-7	-	TGTGCCAGCAGTTGGACCCTAGCTACCTACGAGCAGTACTTC	CASSWTLATYEQYF
-	TRBV6-5	TRBJ2-7	TRBD1	TGTGCCAGTCGACAGGGGGGAAAATACGAGCAGTACTTC	CASRQGGKYEQYF
-	TRBV10-3	TRBJ2-1	-	TGTGCCATCAGTGAGTCCCCTAGGACACCGAACAATGAGCAGTTCTTC	CAISESPRTPNNEQFF
-	TRBV7-2	TRBJ1-5	TRBD1	TGTGCCAGCAGCTTAGCAGGGACAGGGAACAATCAGCCCCAGCATTTT	CASSLAGTGNNQPQHF
-	TRBV6-2/TRBV6-3	TRBJ2-1	TRBD2	TGTGCCAGCAGTTCCCTAGCGGGGAGCAATGAGCAGTTCTTC	CASSSLAGSNEQFF
-	TRBV5-1	TRBJ1-4	-	TGCGCCAGCAGAGCTGCAACTAATGAAAAACTGTTTTTT	CASRAATNEKLFF
few	TRBV7-6	TRBJ2-7	-	TGTGCCAGCAGACAGGGTAGCTCCTACGAGCAGTACTTC	CASRQGSSYEQYF
-	TRBV11-3	TRBJ1-2	TRBD1	TGTGCCAGCAGCCCGGGGACAGGGGATGCCTATGGCTACACCTTC	CASSPGTGDAYGYTF
-	TRBV27	TRBJ2-3	TRBD1	TGTGCCAGCAGGACAGGGCCGAGGGATACGCAGTATTTT	CASRTGPRDTQYF